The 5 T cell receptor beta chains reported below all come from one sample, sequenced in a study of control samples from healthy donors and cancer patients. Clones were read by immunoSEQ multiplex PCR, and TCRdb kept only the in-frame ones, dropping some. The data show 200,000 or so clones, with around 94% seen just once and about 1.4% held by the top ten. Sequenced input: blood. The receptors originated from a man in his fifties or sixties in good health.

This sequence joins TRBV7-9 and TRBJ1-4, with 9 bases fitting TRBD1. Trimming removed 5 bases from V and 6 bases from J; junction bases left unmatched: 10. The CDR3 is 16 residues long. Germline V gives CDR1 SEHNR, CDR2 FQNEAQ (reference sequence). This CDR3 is CASSRTTGGIDEKLFF. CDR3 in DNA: TGTGCCAGCAGCCGAACGACAGGGGGAATTGATGAAAAACTGTTTTTT.

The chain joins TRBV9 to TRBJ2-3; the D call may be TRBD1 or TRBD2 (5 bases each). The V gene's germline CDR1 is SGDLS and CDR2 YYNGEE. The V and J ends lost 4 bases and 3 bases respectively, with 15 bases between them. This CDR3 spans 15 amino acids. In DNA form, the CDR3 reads TGTGCCAGCAGCCGGGGACCTAGCAGGACAGATACGCAGTATTTT. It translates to CASSRGPSRTDTQYF.

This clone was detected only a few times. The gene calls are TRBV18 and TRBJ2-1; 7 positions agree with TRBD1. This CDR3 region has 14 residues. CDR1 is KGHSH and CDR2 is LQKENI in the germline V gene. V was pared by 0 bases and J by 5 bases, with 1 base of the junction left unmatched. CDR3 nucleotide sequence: TGTGCCAGCTCACCACCGGGACAGCACAATGAGCAGTTCTTC. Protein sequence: CASSPPGQHNEQFF.

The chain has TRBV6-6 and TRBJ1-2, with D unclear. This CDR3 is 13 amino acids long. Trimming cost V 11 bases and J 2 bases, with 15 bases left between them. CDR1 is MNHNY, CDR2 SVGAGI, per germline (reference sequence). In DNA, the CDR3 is TGTGCCGCCAGCATGGGAGGGAACTATGGCTACACCTTC. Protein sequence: CAASMGGNYGYTF.

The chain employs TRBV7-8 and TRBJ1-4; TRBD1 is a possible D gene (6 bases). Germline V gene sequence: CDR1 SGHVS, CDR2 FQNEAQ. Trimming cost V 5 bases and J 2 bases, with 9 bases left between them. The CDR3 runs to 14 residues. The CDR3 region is CASSNRETNEKLFF. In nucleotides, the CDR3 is TGTGCCAGCAGCAACAGGGAGACTAATGAAAAACTGTTTTTT.